Ten or more counts support the clone carrying this T cell receptor beta chain. Its antigen remains unidentified. The CDR3 is made up of 14 amino acids. The V gene's germline CDR1 is SGHRS and CDR2 YFSETQ. V gave up 4 bases and J gave up 1 base; unmatched junction bases: 2. The data were taken from a study of Graves' ophthalmopathy and Graves' hyperthyroidism. General study findings and limits: For predicting ophthalmopathy progression, the model had 60% to 71% sensitivity and roughly 72% specificity.

Amplification targeted the TCR beta CDR3 regions, with RNA transcripts as the source material. First-round RT-PCR with HTBI primers preceded a second-round multiplex PCR. Using its own MiXCR run on the multiplex PCR reads, TCRdb lists one record per CDR3 protein. The sample has about 220,000 distinct CDR3 sequences; about 22% are singletons. The TCR sequence derives from a woman between 50 and 59 years old with Graves' ophthalmopathy. The rearrangement joins TRBV5-1 to TRBJ2-5; 9 bases are a match to TRBD1. The sequencing input was peripheral blood. As DNA, the CDR3 is TGCGCCAGCAGCATGGGACAGGGCCAAGAGACCCAGTACTTC. It yields the protein CASSMGQGQETQYF.